Reported below is one T cell receptor beta chain. The sample is drawn from a study of blood T cell repertoires in COVID-19. Looking at the study overall: T cells, B-cell-depleted T cells, or PBMCs supplied cDNA or gDNA.

Sequencing used immunoSEQ multiplex PCR; TCRdb keeps in-frame clones, though not all of them. The table lists around 80,000 clones, 80% of them singletons. The sequencing sample was made of peripheral blood. The receptor's source is a woman aged 70 to 79 with acute or convalescent COVID-19.

CDR3 in DNA: TGTGCCAGCAGTTTCGGACAGGGGAACACTGAAGCTTTCTTT. Translating gives CASSFGQGNTEAFF. V usage is TRBV7-9 and J usage is TRBJ1-1; 8 bases align to TRBD1. This CDR3 is 14 amino acids long. From germline, CDR1 is SEHNR and CDR2 FQNEAQ (reference sequence). V shed 6 bases and J 1 base; nucleotides not matched to a gene: 4. The whole variable domain, remainder taken from reference TRBV7-9 and TRBJ1-1, is DTGVSQNPRHKITKRGQNVTFRCDPISEHNRLYWYRQTLGQGPEFLTYFQNEAQLEKSRLLSDRFSAERPKGSFSTLEIQRTEQGDSAMYLCASSFGQGNTEAFFGQGTRLTVV.